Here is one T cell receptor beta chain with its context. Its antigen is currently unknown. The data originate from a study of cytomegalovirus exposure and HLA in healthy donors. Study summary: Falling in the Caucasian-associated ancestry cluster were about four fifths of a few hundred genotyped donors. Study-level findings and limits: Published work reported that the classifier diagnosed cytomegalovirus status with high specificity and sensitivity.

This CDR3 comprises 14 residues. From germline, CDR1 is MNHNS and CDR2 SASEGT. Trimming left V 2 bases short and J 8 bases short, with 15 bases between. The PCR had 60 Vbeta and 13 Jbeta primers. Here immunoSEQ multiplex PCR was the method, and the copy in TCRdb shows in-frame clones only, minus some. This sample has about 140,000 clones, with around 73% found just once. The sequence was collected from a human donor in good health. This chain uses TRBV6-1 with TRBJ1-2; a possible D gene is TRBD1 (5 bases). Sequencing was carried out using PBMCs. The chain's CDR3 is CASSEFGGSEGYTF. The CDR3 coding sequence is TGTGCCAGCAGTGAATTTGGGGGGAGTGAGGGCTACACCTTC.